Each of the 21 T cell receptor beta chains below was sequenced from the same sample in a study of control samples from healthy donors and cancer patients. The method was immunoSEQ multiplex PCR; TCRdb's version includes in-frame clones alone and lacks a portion of them. This sample has about 84,000 clones, with around 84% found just once. The source material was PBMCs. These receptors all come from a man in his sixties with head and neck cancer.

The chain has TRBV18 and TRBJ1-6; 8 positions match TRBD1. Losses at the gene ends were 2 bases for V and 6 bases for J; bases not matched to a gene: 12. The CDR3 extends over 18 amino acids. In germline, CDR1 is KGHSH, CDR2 LQKENI. The CDR3 is CASSPTLTGGNRNSPLHF. CDR3 bases: TGTGCCAGCTCACCAACCCTCACAGGGGGGAACCGTAATTCACCCCTCCACTTT.

The chain combines TRBV4-1 with TRBJ2-3; the D gene is possibly TRBD2 (6 bases). CDR3 length: 15 residues. Trimming took off 6 bases at V and 4 bases at J, with 17 bases between the two ends. CDR1 MGHRA and CDR2 YSYEKL come from the germline V gene. CDR3 nucleotide sequence: TGCGCCAGCAGTCCTTCGTTAGCGGAGTCAGATACGCAGTATTTT. This translates into CASSPSLAESDTQYF.

This clone has only a few counts. The chain is built from TRBV7-8 and TRBJ2-5; D gene uncertain. Trimming removed 2 bases from V and 5 bases from J, with 9 bases in between. The V gene's germline CDR1 is SGHVS and CDR2 FQNEAQ. There are 13 residues in the CDR3. CDR3 protein: CASSLRAFETQYF. In DNA, the CDR3 is TGTGCCAGCAGCTTAAGGGCGTTCGAGACCCAGTACTTC.

The rearrangement links TRBV13 to TRBJ2-1; 7 positions match TRBD2. The germline CDR1 and CDR2 sequences are PRHDT and FYEKMQ (reference sequence). Germline trimming cut 0 bases from V and 6 bases from J; bases unmatched to any gene: 8. The CDR3 runs to 16 residues. CDR3 protein: CASSLGSGTLGNEQFF. The CDR3 bases are TGTGCCAGCAGCTTAGGGAGCGGGACCCTCGGCAATGAGCAGTTCTTC.

In this sample, this clone turned up a few times. The chain has TRBV5-1 and TRBJ1-1; D not certain. V lost 0 bases to trimming and J lost 5 bases, with 14 bases between them. The CDR3 contains 15 residues. Germline loops: CDR1 SGHRS, CDR2 YFSETQ. As DNA, the CDR3 is TGCGCCAGCAGCTTGGGGGCCCTAAGTGGGACTGAAGCTTTCTTT. Translated, it gives CASSLGALSGTEAFF.

The chain carries TRBV29-1 and TRBJ2-3; 7 positions match TRBD2. CDR1 and CDR2 from the germline V gene are SQVTM and ANQGSEA. The CDR3 extends over 15 amino acids. V trimming: 6 bases; J trimming: 0 bases; junction bases outside the gene matches: 9. CDR3 loop: CSVTPSGGSTDTQYF. For the CDR3, the DNA is TGCAGCGTGACTCCTAGCGGAGGGAGCACAGATACGCAGTATTTT.

The rearrangement uses TRBV7-2 and TRBJ2-2; no reliable D call. The CDR3 length is 14 residues. V lost 4 bases and J 3 bases, leaving 9 bases between the germline ends. Germline values: CDR1 SGHTA, CDR2 FQGNSA. The CDR3 coding sequence is TGTGCCAGCAGCTCGCCCCAGCACACCGGGGAGCTGTTTTTT. This sequence encodes CASSSPQHTGELFF.

This clone appeared a few times. The rearrangement uses TRBV19 and TRBJ1-4, with 9 positions matching TRBD1. With 5 bases clipped from V and 5 bases from J, the junction kept 9 bases outside the gene matches. The CDR3 is made up of 16 amino acids. The germline gives CDR1 LNHDA, CDR2 SQIVND (reference sequence). CDR3 sequence: CASSGTGTGRNEKLFF. The CDR3 nucleotides are TGTGCCAGTAGTGGGACCGGGACAGGGCGAAATGAAAAACTGTTTTTT.

The V gene is TRBV5-1, the J gene TRBJ1-1, with 11 bases identical to TRBD1. V shed 3 bases, J shed 5 bases, and the junction held 3 bases outside the gene matches. The CDR3 spans 14 residues. Germline V gives CDR1 SGHRS, CDR2 YFSETQ. CDR3 in amino acids: CASSSGTGGTEAFF. Here the CDR3 DNA reads TGCGCCAGCAGCTCCGGGACAGGGGGGACTGAAGCTTTCTTT.

The chain employs TRBV6-5 and TRBJ2-7; 10 bases are shared with TRBD2. Germline V gene data show CDR1 as MNHEY and CDR2 as SVGAGI. This CDR3 comprises 15 residues. After removal of 0 bases from V and 4 bases from J, the junction contained 3 bases not matched to a gene. The CDR3 spells CASSYSRAGGYEQYF. CDR3 in DNA: TGTGCCAGCAGTTACTCGAGAGCGGGAGGGTACGAGCAGTACTTC.

This chain joins TRBV9 and TRBJ2-1; D might be TRBD2 (6 bases). V dropped 3 bases and J dropped 7 bases, with 17 bases sitting between them. The CDR3 has 15 residues. Germline V gene data show CDR1 as SGDLS and CDR2 as YYNGEE. The CDR3 here is CASSAGGPTRNEQFF. The CDR3, as DNA: TGTGCCAGCAGCGCAGGAGGGCCCACACGGAATGAGCAGTTCTTC. The full variable domain, its missing parts supplied by reference TRBV9 and TRBJ2-1, is DSGVTQTPKHLITATGQRVTLRCSPRSGDLSVYWYQQSLDQGLQFLIQYYNGEERAKGNILERFSAQQFPDLHSELNLSSLELGDSALYFCASSAGGPTRNEQFFGPGTRLTVL.

The chain links TRBV27 to TRBJ2-7, with 10 positions matching TRBD1. V shed 5 bases, J shed 3 bases, and the junction held 10 bases outside the gene matches. This CDR3 contains 16 residues. Looked up from germline, CDR1 is MNHEY and CDR2 is SMNVEV (reference sequence). The DNA of the CDR3 is TGTGCCAGCAGTAGGGCGGGCTGGACAGGGGGCTACGAGCAGTACTTC. Translated, it gives CASSRAGWTGGYEQYF.

The CDR3 sequence is CASSPGVLTDTQYF. CDR3 DNA: TGTGCCAGCTCACCGGGAGTTCTGACAGATACGCAGTATTTT. The chain has TRBV18 and TRBJ2-3, with D possibly matching TRBD2 (5 bases). The V gene's germline CDR1 is KGHSH and CDR2 LQKENI. Trimming stripped 3 bases from V and 3 bases from J, with 10 bases between. The CDR3 loop spans 14 amino acids. The full variable domain, rest sourced from reference TRBV18 and TRBJ2-3, is NAGVMQNPRHLVRRRGQEARLRCSPMKGHSHVYWYRQLPEEGLKFMVYLQKENIIDESGMPKERFSAEFPKEGPSILRIQQVVRGDSAAYFCASSPGVLTDTQYFGPGTRLTVL.

The CDR3 loop is CASSSPGTATYEQYF. The CDR3 DNA follows: TGTGCCAGCAGTTCCCCCGGGACAGCTACCTACGAGCAGTACTTC. The chain links TRBV27 to TRBJ2-7, with 7 bases that match TRBD1. With V trimmed by 4 bases and J by 2 bases, 8 bases remained unmatched. This CDR3 spans 15 amino acids. Germline-derived CDR1 and CDR2 are MNHEY and SMNVEV (reference sequence).

The chain employs TRBV19 and TRBJ2-5; 12 nucleotides line up with TRBD2. This CDR3 region has 15 residues. J lost 5 bases, V lost 5 bases, and 6 bases had no gene match. The germline V gene has CDR1 LNHDA and CDR2 SQIVND (reference sequence). The chain's CDR3 is CASSRLAGAGETQYF. The CDR3 bases are TGTGCCAGTAGTCGACTAGCGGGAGCTGGGGAGACCCAGTACTTC.

J is TRBJ2-1 and V is TRBV5-1, with TRBD2 identical over 10 bases. Germline loops: CDR1 SGHRS, CDR2 YFSETQ. The V and J ends lost 4 bases and 0 bases, in that order; junction bases with no gene match: 13. The length of the CDR3 is 19 residues. The DNA of the CDR3 is TGCGCCAGCAGCACAGCGGGAGGGCCGGGAGTAAGCTCCTACAATGAGCAGTTCTTC. Amino acids: CASSTAGGPGVSSYNEQFF.

The chain is built from TRBV11-2 and TRBJ1-4; D gene unclear. V lost 9 bases and J lost 4, with 9 bases in between. CDR3 length: 12 residues. The germline CDR1 and CDR2 sequences are SGHAT and FQNNGV. This CDR3 is CARGSNNEKLFF. The CDR3 nucleotides are TGTGCCAGGGGCAGCAATAATGAAAAACTGTTTTTT.

The rearrangement joins TRBV4-1 to TRBJ2-1; 12 bases map to TRBD2. The V gene's germline CDR1 is MGHRA and CDR2 YSYEKL. The CDR3 has 15 amino acids. V lost 3 bases, J lost 8 bases, and 5 bases stayed unmatched. The DNA for the CDR3 is TGCGCCAGCAGCCACTGGACTAGCGGGAACTATGAGCAGTTCTTC. Translation gives CASSHWTSGNYEQFF.

V and J are TRBV3-1 (or the pseudogene TRBV3-2) and TRBJ2-7, with 9 bases identical to TRBD2. The CDR3 is 15 residues long. In germline, CDR1 is LGHDT, CDR2 YNNKEL (reference sequence). Trimming removed 4 bases from V and 2 bases from J; junction bases left unmatched: 6. The chain's CDR3 is CASSPLAGGAYEQYF. For the CDR3, the DNA is TGTGCCAGCAGCCCTCTGGCGGGAGGGGCCTACGAGCAGTACTTC.

The chain recombines TRBV6-5 with TRBJ2-3; the D gene could be TRBD1 or TRBD2 (5 bases each). CDR1 MNHEY and CDR2 SVGAGI come from the germline V gene. The CDR3 is 16 amino acids. V lost 2 bases to trimming and J lost 1 base, with 13 bases between them. In DNA form, the CDR3 reads TGTGCCAGCAGTTACGGGGGTTCTTCCCGCACAGATACGCAGTATTTT. Residues: CASSYGGSSRTDTQYF.

The chain has TRBV27 and TRBJ1-2; D remains ambiguous. The length of the CDR3 is 12 residues. V gave up 4 bases and J gave up 8 bases, with 11 bases separating them. Germline V gene lookup returns CDR1 MNHEY and CDR2 SMNVEV (reference sequence). CDR3 bases: TGTGCCAGCAGTTCGGCGAGCAGCGGCTACACCTTC. It encodes CASSSASSGYTF.